One T cell receptor beta chain is described in this entry. Its antigen is not identified. Trimming took 4 bases from V and 1 from J, leaving 10 bases between them. Germline V gene data show CDR1 as LGHDT and CDR2 as YNNKEL (reference sequence). The CDR3 is made up of 14 amino acids. The data originate from a study of T cell responses to AZD1222 COVID-19 vaccine. Regarding the study as a whole: Spike-wide vaccine-associated CD4 TCRs dominated at 160-218 and 743-854. The donor cohort was predominantly white British with a female majority, and clonal diversity may have been underestimated.

Here immunoSEQ multiplex PCR was the method, and the copy in TCRdb shows in-frame clones only, minus some. The sample consists of 90,000 to 150,000 clones, 75% to 90% of them appearing once. This sequence joins TRBV3-1 (or the pseudogene TRBV3-2) and TRBJ2-5; tentative D call: TRBD2 (6 bases). The clonotype comes from an adult in good health. Material: peripheral blood, obtained on day 0 of AZD1222 vaccination. This chain's CDR3 is CASSLGRPQETQYF. In nucleotides, the CDR3 is TGTGCCAGCAGCCTGGGGAGGCCCCAAGAGACCCAGTACTTC.